This T cell receptor (beta chain) came from a study of cytomegalovirus exposure and HLA in healthy donors. Comments on this clone: The antigen is unknown. One end of the junction varies from germline; a read error may be responsible.

Germline lookup yields CDR1 MNHEY and CDR2 SMNVEV (reference sequence). The CDR3 covers 14 residues. PCR primers comprised 60 Vbeta and 13 Jbeta primers. Using immunoSEQ multiplex PCR, the repertoire was profiled, and TCRdb retains in-frame clones only, with some absent. The sample shows around 170,000 clones, about 72% of them seen only once. Study conclusions and caveats: In vitro experiments confirmed that a few CMV-associated chains were specific for CMV antigens. A prior analysis recorded that most TCR beta V segments were productive about 87% or about 30% of the time. A later analysis showed that HLA-associated TCR beta chains had undergone more clonal expansion than equally common others. The investigators catalogued 150 to 200 TCR beta chains as cytomegalovirus-associated.

V is TRBV27 and J is TRBJ2-7; D may be TRBD2 (5 bases). The sequence was obtained from a girl between 5 and 17 years old in good health and CMV-seronegative. The specimen was PBMCs. The CDR3 region is CASSFSRTSYKQYF. CDR3 in DNA: TGTGCCAGCAGTTTTTCACGGACTTCCTACAAGCAGTACTTC.